The entry below describes one T cell receptor beta chain. Other DNA sequences in the sample encode the same CDR3. This sample was taken from a study of cytomegalovirus exposure and HLA in healthy donors. Primers: 60 Vbeta forward and 13 Jbeta reverse. The repertoire was sequenced with immunoSEQ multiplex PCR; TCRdb's copy has only in-frame clones and lacks some. The sample gives about 94,000 clones, 81% of which show up once; 10% is in the top ten. This cohort consisted of healthy bone marrow donors. The CDR3 loop spans 12 amino acids. Trimming removed 10 bases at V and 5 bases at J, with 14 bases between. The germline V gene encodes CDR1 WNHNN and CDR2 SYGVQD (reference sequence).

Sequencing was carried out using PBMCs. The V call is TRBV10-1, the J call TRBJ1-2; weak D call: TRBD1 (5 bases). The sequence derives from a human donor in good health. Here the CDR3 DNA reads TGCGCCATCCCGCCCCCAGGGTATGGCTACACCTTC. It codes for CAIPPPGYGYTF.